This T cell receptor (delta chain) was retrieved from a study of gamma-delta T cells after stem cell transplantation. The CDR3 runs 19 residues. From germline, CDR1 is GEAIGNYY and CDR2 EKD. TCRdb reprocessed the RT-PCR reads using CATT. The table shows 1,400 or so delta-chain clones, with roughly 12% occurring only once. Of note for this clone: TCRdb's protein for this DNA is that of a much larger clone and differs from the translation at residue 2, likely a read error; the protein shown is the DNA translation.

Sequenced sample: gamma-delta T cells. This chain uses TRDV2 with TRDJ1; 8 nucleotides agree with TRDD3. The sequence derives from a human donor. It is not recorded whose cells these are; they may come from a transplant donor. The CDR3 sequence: CSCDTVQQVGDRGDHKLIF. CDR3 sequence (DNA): TGTTCCTGTGACACCGTTCAACAAGTGGGGGATCGGGGGGATCATAAACTCATCTTT.